Sequencing of this T cell receptor (beta chain) was carried out in a study of OX40 agonist ivuxolimab in advanced cancers. In the study overall: Patients received ivuxolimab, an agonistic anti-OX40 (CD134) antibody. Patients got intravenous ivuxolimab at 0.01 to 10 mg/kg every 2 weeks.

Peripheral blood came from all dose cohorts at three timepoints. Sequencing was performed with immunoSEQ multiplex PCR; in TCRdb, only in-frame clones are kept and a portion is missing. The top ten clones hold 0.53% of a sample with fewer than 85,000 clones, about 85% of them seen once. The length of the CDR3 is 14 residues. Germline lookup yields CDR1 SGHKS and CDR2 YYEKEE (reference sequence). The sample consisted of CD4+ or CD8+ T cells sorted from blood, taken in a trial of the OX40 agonist ivuxolimab. The sequence came from an adult with an advanced solid tumor such as melanoma, head and neck, liver or kidney cancer. The V and J genes are TRBV5-5 and TRBJ1-5, with D maybe TRBD1 (5 bases). CDR3 region: CAGQGTYSNQPQHF. DNA for the CDR3: TGTGCAGGCCAAGGGACCTATAGCAATCAGCCCCAGCATTTT. The full variable domain, in which reference TRBV5-5 and TRBJ1-5 provide the parts outside the CDR3, is DAGVTQSPTHLIKTRGQQVTLRCSPISGHKSVSWYQQVLGQGPQFIFQYYEKEERGRGNFPDRFSARQFPNYSSELNVNALLLGDSALYLCAGQGTYSNQPQHFGDGTRLSIL.